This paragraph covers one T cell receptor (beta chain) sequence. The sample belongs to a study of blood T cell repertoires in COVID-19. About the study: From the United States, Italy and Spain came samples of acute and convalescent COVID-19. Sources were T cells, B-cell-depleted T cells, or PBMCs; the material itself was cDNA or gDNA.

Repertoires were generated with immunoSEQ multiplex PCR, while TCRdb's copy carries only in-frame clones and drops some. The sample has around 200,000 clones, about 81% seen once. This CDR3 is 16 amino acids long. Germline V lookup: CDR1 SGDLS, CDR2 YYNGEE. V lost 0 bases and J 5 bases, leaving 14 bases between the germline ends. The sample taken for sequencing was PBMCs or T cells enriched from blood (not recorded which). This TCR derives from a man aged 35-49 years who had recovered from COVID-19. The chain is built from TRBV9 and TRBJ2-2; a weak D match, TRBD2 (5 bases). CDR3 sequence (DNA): TGTGCCAGCAGCGTAGTGCGAGATCGGGATACCGGGGAGCTGTTTTTT. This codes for CASSVVRDRDTGELFF. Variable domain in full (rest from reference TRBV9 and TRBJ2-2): DSGVTQTPKHLITATGQRVTLRCSPRSGDLSVYWYQQSLDQGLQFLIQYYNGEERAKGNILERFSAQQFPDLHSELNLSSLELGDSALYFCASSVVRDRDTGELFFGEGSRLTVL.